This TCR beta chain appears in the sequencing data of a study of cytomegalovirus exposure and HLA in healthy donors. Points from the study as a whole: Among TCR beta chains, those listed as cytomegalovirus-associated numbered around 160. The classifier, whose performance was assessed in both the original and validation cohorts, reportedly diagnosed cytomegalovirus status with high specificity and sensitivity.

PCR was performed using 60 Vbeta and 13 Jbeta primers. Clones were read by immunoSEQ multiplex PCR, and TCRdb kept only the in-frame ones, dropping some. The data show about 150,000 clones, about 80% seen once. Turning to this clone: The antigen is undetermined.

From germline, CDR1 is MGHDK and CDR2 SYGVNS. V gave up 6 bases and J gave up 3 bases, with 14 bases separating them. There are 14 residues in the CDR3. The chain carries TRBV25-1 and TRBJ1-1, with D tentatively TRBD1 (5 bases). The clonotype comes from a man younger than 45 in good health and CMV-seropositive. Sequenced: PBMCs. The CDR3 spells CASRPPGGYTEAFF. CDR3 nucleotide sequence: TGTGCCAGCAGACCACCCGGGGGATACACTGAAGCTTTCTTT.